This TCR beta chain was recovered during a study of beta chain features in type 1 diabetes. Overall study: Sorted cells from all samples, numbering approximately 110,000,000, were examined.

Regarding the study as a whole: PCR might pick shorter templates more often, in the same way for patients and controls. For patients, the naive, central memory and Treg TCRB repertoires appeared more alike than for healthy donors.

Sequenced material consisted of expressed TCRB transcripts (all of the isolated RNA was reverse transcribed). The data were produced by immunoSEQ multiplex PCR, yet TCRdb's version contains in-frame clones alone and is incomplete. The data show about 620,000 clones, 15% to 18% seen once. CD45RO/CCR7/CD25/CD127/CD95/CD27 sorting isolated CD4+ naive, central memory, regulatory and stem cell-like memory cells. This clone was counted only a few times. Its antigen is unidentified. Trimming cost V 2 bases and J 1 base; bases outside gene matches: 4. This CDR3 region has 15 residues. Germline V gene sequence: CDR1 PRHDT, CDR2 FYEKMQ (reference sequence).

This chain links TRBV13 with TRBJ1-1; 7 nucleotides match TRBD1. The sequence came from a man between 18 and 35 years old in good health. Sequenced: naive CD4+ T cells from blood. CDR3 protein: CASSLFWDRNTEAFF. The CDR3 DNA reads as TGTGCCAGCAGCTTATTTTGGGACAGGAACACTGAAGCTTTCTTT.